The rows below give T cell receptor beta chains drawn from one sample of a study of blood T cell repertoires in COVID-19. Here immunoSEQ multiplex PCR was the method, and the copy in TCRdb shows in-frame clones only, minus some. This table has around 210,000 clones, around 80% appearing once. Sequences were obtained from peripheral blood. The receptor set was obtained from a human donor in a cohort sampled during active COVID-19. CDR3s include the opening cysteine and the closing phenylalanine or tryptophan.

v_call: TRBV6-6
cdr3_aa: CASSYMESAFF

v_call: TRBV7-9
cdr3_aa: CASSPKWQMMNTEAFF

v_call: TRBV27
cdr3_aa: CASSLWVGGRKEQYF

v_call: TRBV5-1
cdr3_aa: CASRGDRGLVGSNNEQFF

v_call: TRBV14
cdr3_aa: CASSQDRGTWSTDTQYF

v_call: TRBV18
cdr3_aa: CASSPRREANTEAFF

v_call: TRBV5-1
cdr3_aa: CASSPAVIGSQETQYF

v_call: TRBV28
cdr3_aa: CASRLPGQGNTDTQYF

v_call: TRBV5-8
cdr3_aa: CASSLAGTSGRARGQFF

v_call: TRBV28
cdr3_aa: CASSRDRVTEAFF

v_call: TRBV4-2
cdr3_aa: CASSQDSQSYEQYF

v_call: TRBV3-1/TRBV3-2
cdr3_aa: CASSPDPSVPSGANVLTF

v_call: TRBV7-9
cdr3_aa: CASSLGAGFYNSPLHF